This T cell receptor beta chain comes out of a study of T cell repertoires in cytomegalovirus infection. Across the whole study: A matching HLA type, together with CMV infection, was signaled by public TCR beta signatures. Notes on the study in general: Cumulative public TCR beta family frequency identified carriers of CMV plus the relevant HLA. HLA-C-restricted TCR beta clonotypes specific for CMV led the ex vivo response.

TCRdb reprocessed the reads with MiXCR, giving one entry per CDR3 protein. The sample carries nearly 550,000 distinct CDR3 sequences, approximately 15% recorded once. This clonotype was detected many times. Antigen: not known. The sequenced sample was CD8+ T cells from PBMCs. This receptor was taken from a human donor in good health (CMV status not recorded). Some clones in this sample may be carry-over from other donors' samples.

DNA for the CDR3: TGTGCCAGCAGTTCTGAGGGATCCGGCTATGGCTACACCTTC. Amino acid sequence: CASSSEGSGYGYTF. This chain links TRBV12-3 or TRBV12-4 with TRBJ1-2; the D is unclear. V was pared by 4 bases and J by 4 bases, with 13 bases between. This CDR3 comprises 14 residues.